This TCR beta chain was captured by sequencing in a study of cytomegalovirus exposure and HLA in healthy donors. The germline CDR1 and CDR2 sequences are SGHTA and FQGNSA. This CDR3 has 14 amino acids. V was cut by 3 bases and J by 4 bases, with 13 bases left in between. Only in-frame clones appear in the TCRdb table, and some are missing; sequencing was by immunoSEQ multiplex PCR. The repertoire holds under 200,000 clones, with 86% as singletons. This sequence originates from a woman younger than 30 in good health and CMV-seronegative. What was sequenced was PBMCs. This chain links TRBV7-2 with TRBJ2-7, with D hard to call. The CDR3 protein is CASSFLSGSYEQYF. For the CDR3, the DNA is TGTGCCAGCAGCTTTTTATCGGGTTCGTACGAGCAGTACTTC.